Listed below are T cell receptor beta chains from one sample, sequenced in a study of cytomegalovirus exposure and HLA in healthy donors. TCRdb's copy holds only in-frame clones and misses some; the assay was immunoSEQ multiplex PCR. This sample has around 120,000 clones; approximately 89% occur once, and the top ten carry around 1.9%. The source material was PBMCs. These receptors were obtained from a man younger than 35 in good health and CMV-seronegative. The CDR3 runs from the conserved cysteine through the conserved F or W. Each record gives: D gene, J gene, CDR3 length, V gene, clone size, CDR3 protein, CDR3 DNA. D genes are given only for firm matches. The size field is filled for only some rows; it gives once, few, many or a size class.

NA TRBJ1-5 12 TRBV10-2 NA CASGELNQPQHF TGCGCCAGTGGGGAGCTCAATCAGCCCCAGCATTTT
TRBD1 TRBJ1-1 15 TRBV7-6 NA CASSGTGGGNTEAFF TGTGCCAGCAGCGGGACAGGGGGTGGGAACACTGAAGCTTTCTTT
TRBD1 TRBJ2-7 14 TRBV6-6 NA CASSPQGVSYEQYF TGTGCCAGCAGCCCACAGGGGGTGTCCTACGAGCAGTACTTC
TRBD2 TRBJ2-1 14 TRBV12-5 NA CASVQRGFYNEQFF TGTGCTAGTGTCCAGCGGGGATTCTACAATGAGCAGTTCTTC
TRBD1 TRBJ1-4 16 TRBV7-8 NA CASSLGGQTTNEKLFF TGTGCCAGCAGCCTCGGGGGACAGACAACTAATGAAAAACTGTTTTTT
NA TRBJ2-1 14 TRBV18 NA CASSPPGLVGEQFF TGTGCCAGCTCACCACCGGGGCTCGTCGGTGAGCAGTTCTTC
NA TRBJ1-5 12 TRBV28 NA CASSPYNQPQHF TGTGCCAGCAGTCCGTACAATCAGCCCCAGCATTTT
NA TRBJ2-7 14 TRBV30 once CAWSGGRGADEQYF TGTGCCTGGAGTGGGGGACGGGGGGCGGACGAGCAGTACTTC
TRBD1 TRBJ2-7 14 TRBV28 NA CASTRTGVPYEQYF TGTGCCAGCACCCGGACAGGGGTTCCCTACGAGCAGTACTTC
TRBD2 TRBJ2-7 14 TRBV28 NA CASSPGLSSYEQYF TGTGCCAGCAGCCCGGGACTATCGTCCTACGAGCAGTACTTC
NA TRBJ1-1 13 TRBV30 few CAWSLSWNTEAFF TGTGCCTGGAGTCTATCGTGGAACACTGAAGCTTTCTTT
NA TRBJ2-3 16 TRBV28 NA CASSDLADLGTDTQYF TGTGCCAGCAGTGACTTAGCGGACTTGGGCACAGATACGCAGTATTTT
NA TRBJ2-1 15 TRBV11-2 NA CASSPTPSSYNEQFF TGTGCCAGCAGTCCCACACCTAGCTCCTACAATGAGCAGTTCTTC
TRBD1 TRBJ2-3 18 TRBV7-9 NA CASSPSGRDRGRADTQYF TGTGCCAGCAGCCCCAGTGGCCGGGACAGGGGACGGGCAGATACGCAGTATTTT
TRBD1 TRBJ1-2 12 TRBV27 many CAVQDRGLGYTF TGTGCCGTTCAAGACAGGGGGCTAGGCTACACCTTC
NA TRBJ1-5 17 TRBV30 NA CAWSETLGPGVERPQHF TGTGCCTGGAGTGAAACCCTGGGCCCGGGGGTCGAACGGCCCCAGCATTTT
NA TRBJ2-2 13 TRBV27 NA CATRDFVLGELFF TGTGCCACCCGGGACTTTGTTTTGGGGGAGCTGTTTTTT
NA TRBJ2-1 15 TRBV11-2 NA CASSRDQGLYNEQFF TGTGCCAGCAGCAGGGATCAGGGTCTCTACAATGAGCAGTTCTTC